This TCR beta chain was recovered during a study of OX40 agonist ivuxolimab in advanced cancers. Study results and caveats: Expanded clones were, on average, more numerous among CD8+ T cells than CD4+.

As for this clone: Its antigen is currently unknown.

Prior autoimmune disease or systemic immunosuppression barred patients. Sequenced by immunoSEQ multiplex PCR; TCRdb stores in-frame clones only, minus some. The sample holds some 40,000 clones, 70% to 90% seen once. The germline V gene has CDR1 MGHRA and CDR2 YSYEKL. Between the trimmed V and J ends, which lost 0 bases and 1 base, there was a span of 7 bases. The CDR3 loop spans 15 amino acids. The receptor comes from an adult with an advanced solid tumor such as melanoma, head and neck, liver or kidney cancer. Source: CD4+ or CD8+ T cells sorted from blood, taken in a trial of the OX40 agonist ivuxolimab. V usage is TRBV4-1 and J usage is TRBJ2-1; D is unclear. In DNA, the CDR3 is TGCGCCAGCAGCCAAGAACGGGCTTCCTACAATGAGCAGTTCTTC. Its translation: CASSQERASYNEQFF.